The 12 T cell receptor beta chains listed next were all sequenced from one sample in a study of blood T cell repertoires in COVID-19. Profiled with immunoSEQ multiplex PCR; TCRdb holds only in-frame clones, not every one. This table holds 400,000 or so clones, about nine tenths found once. Sequencing was carried out using PBMCs or T cells enriched from blood (not recorded which). These receptors were collected from a man in his late teens or twenties who had recovered from COVID-19.

V usage is TRBV9 and J usage is TRBJ2-1; D gene unclear. The CDR3 sequence is 15 residues long. Germline lookup yields CDR1 SGDLS and CDR2 YYNGEE. Trimming pared 4 bases from V and 4 bases from J, leaving 15 bases between. The CDR3 sequence is CASSPVKSVYNEQFF. CDR3 nucleotides: TGTGCCAGCAGCCCAGTGAAGAGCGTTTACAATGAGCAGTTCTTC.

In its sample, this clone was seen once. The chain has TRBV2 and TRBJ1-1; TRBD1 is a possible D gene (6 bases). Per germline, CDR1 SNHLY and CDR2 FYNNEI. The CDR3 is 16 residues long. Trimming cost V 3 bases and J 3 bases, with 17 bases left between them. CDR3 nucleotides: TGTGCCAGCAGTGAGTTCCAGGGGCGAATGGACACTGAAGCTTTCTTT. As protein: CASSEFQGRMDTEAFF.

The V gene is TRBV4-1, the J gene TRBJ1-5, with D tentatively TRBD1 (6 bases). V lost 1 base, J lost 4 bases, and 11 bases lay in between. From germline, CDR1 is MGHRA and CDR2 YSYEKL. The CDR3 is 15 residues long. In DNA form, the CDR3 reads TGCGCCAGCAGCCAAGCGGGGGGCGGTAATCAGCCCCAGCATTTT. Encoded protein: CASSQAGGGNQPQHF.

The chain carries TRBV19 and TRBJ2-1; 14 bases map to TRBD2. The CDR3 covers 17 residues. Per the germline V gene, CDR1 is LNHDA and CDR2 is SQIVND (reference sequence). V shed 7 bases and J 7 bases; nucleotides not matched to a gene: 12. CDR3 nucleotides: TGTGCCAGTACCGCGACTAGCGGGAGGGCCACGAGGAATGAGCAGTTCTTC. Amino acids: CASTATSGRATRNEQFF.

This chain joins TRBV27 and TRBJ1-1; tentatively, D is TRBD1 (5 bases). Germline V gene sequence: CDR1 MNHEY, CDR2 SMNVEV (reference sequence). V dropped 1 base and J dropped 3 bases, with 12 bases sitting between them. The CDR3 consists of 15 residues. The CDR3 reads CASSLFGGFHTEAFF. In DNA, the CDR3 is TGTGCCAGCAGTTTATTCGGGGGTTTTCACACTGAAGCTTTCTTT.

CDR3 amino acids: CSASPLRREGGETQYF. In DNA form, the CDR3 reads TGCAGTGCTAGTCCGTTACGGCGGGAGGGGGGGGAGACCCAGTACTTC. The chain carries TRBV20-1 and TRBJ2-5; 9 bases fit TRBD2. The CDR3 runs 16 residues. Trimming cost V 3 bases and J 5 bases; bases outside gene matches: 13. CDR1 and CDR2 from the germline V gene are DFQATT and SNEGSKA (reference sequence).

This sequence joins TRBV7-2 and TRBJ2-2; the match to TRBD1 covers 7 bases. V lost 2 bases and J lost 3; bases outside the gene matches: 6. This CDR3 contains 16 residues. Per germline, CDR1 SGHTA and CDR2 FQGNSA. The CDR3 loop reads CASSLKGQRYTGELFF. The DNA for the CDR3 is TGTGCCAGCAGCTTAAAGGGACAGAGATACACCGGGGAGCTGTTTTTT. Full variable domain (outside the CDR3, taken from reference TRBV7-2 and TRBJ2-2): GAGVSQSPSNKVTEKGKDVELRCDPISGHTALYWYRQSLGQGLEFLIYFQGNSAPDKSGLPSDRFSAERTGGSVSTLTIQRTQQEDSAVYLCASSLKGQRYTGELFFGEGSRLTVL.

The chain combines TRBV7-9 with TRBJ2-2; possible D gene TRBD2, 6 bases. The V end was cut by 1 base, the J end by 7 bases, with 7 bases between. This CDR3 comprises 13 residues. CDR1 and CDR2 (germline): SEHNR, FQNEAQ (reference sequence). The DNA for the CDR3 is TGTGCCAGCAGCTTAGGCGGGGTCGGGGAGCTGTTTTTT. The encoded protein is CASSLGGVGELFF.

The chain uses TRBV9 and TRBJ1-2; D possibly corresponds to TRBD1 (5 bases). The germline CDR1 and CDR2 sequences are SGDLS and YYNGEE. The CDR3 contains 16 residues. V lost 0 bases to trimming and J lost 7 bases, with 19 bases between them. Written as DNA, the CDR3 is TGTGCCAGCAGCGTAGGGGAGGGGCCGCGGGGTGGTGGCTACACCTTC. Its protein product is CASSVGEGPRGGGYTF.

The chain uses TRBV5-1 and TRBJ1-3; the D gene is possibly TRBD1 (5 bases). In germline, CDR1 is SGHRS, CDR2 YFSETQ. The CDR3 totals 16 residues. Deletions cut 4 bases from V and 0 bases from J, with 14 bases between. The chain's CDR3 is CASSPGTYSSGNTIYF. CDR3 sequence (DNA): TGCGCCAGCAGCCCTGGGACTTATAGCTCTGGAAACACCATATATTTT.

In regard to this clone: The junction differs from germline at one of its ends, possibly a read error. The chain uses TRBV13 and TRBJ2-5; TRBD2 aligns across 15 bases. CDR3 length: 15 residues. In germline, CDR1 is PRHDT, CDR2 FYEKMQ (reference sequence). This CDR3 reads CASSLGTSGGETQYF. The DNA of the CDR3 is TGTGCCAGCAGCCTAGGGACTAGCGGGGGGGAGACCCAGTACTTC.

This clone was detected a few times. The gene calls are TRBV4-1 and TRBJ2-2, with TRBD1 matching 8 bases. Germline CDR1 and CDR2: MGHRA and YSYEKL. The V gene end was trimmed by 1 base and the J gene end by 8 bases; junction bases not matched to a gene: 6. This CDR3 has 15 residues. CDR3 sequence reads: CASSQGQGQWGELFF. The CDR3 DNA follows: TGCGCCAGCAGCCAAGGACAGGGGCAGTGGGGGGAGCTGTTTTTT.